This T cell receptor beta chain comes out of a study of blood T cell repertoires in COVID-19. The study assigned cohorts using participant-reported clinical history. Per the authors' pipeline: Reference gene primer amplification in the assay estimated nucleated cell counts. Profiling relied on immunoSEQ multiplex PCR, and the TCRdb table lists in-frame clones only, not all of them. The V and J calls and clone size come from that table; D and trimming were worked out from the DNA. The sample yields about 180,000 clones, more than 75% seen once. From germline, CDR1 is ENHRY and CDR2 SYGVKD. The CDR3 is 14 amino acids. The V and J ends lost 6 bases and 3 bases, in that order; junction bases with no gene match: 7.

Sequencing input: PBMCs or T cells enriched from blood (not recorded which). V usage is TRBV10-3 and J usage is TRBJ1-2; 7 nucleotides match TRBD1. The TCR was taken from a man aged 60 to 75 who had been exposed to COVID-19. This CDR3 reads CAIRPRDSYYGYTF. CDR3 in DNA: TGTGCCATCAGACCACGGGACAGCTACTATGGCTACACCTTC.